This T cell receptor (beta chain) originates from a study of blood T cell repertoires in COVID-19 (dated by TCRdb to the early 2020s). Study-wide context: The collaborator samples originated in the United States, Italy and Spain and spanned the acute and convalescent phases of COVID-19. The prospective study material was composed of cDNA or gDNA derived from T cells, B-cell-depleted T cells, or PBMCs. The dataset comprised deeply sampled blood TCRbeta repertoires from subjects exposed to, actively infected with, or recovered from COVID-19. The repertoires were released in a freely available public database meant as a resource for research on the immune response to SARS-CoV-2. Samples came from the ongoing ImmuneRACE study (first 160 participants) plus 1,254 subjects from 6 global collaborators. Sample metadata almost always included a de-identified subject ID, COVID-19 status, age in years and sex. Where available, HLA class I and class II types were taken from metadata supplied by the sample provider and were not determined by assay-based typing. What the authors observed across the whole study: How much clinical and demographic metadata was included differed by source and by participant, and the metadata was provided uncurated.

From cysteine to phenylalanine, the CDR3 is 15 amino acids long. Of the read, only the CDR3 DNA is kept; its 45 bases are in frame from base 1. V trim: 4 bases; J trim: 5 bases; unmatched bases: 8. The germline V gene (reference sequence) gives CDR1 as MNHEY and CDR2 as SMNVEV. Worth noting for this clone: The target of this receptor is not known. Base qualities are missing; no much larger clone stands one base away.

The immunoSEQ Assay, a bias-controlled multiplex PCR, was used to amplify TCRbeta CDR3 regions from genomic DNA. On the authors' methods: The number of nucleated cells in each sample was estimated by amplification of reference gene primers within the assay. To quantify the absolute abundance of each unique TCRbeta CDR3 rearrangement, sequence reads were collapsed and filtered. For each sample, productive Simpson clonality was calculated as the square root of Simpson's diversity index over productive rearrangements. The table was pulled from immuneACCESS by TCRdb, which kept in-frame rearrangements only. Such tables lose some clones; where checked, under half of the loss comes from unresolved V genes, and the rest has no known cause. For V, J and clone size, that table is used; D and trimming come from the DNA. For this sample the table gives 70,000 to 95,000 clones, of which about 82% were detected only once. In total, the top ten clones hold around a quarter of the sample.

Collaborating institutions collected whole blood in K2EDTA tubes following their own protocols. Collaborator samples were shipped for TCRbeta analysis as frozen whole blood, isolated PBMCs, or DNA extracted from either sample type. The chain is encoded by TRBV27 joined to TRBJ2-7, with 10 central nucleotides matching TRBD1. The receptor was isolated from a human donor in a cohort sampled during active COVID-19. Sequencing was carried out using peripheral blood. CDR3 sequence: CASSSYGTGAHEQYF. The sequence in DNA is TGTGCCAGCAGTTCCTATGGGACAGGGGCCCACGAGCAGTACTTC.